This TCR beta chain originates from a study of radiation and T cells in renal cell carcinoma. The time point here: blood 2 weeks post-SBRT. The treatment was: 15 Gy SBRT to primary tumor, nephrectomy 4 weeks later. The length of the CDR3 is 16 residues. Germline V gene lookup returns CDR1 MNHNS and CDR2 SASEGT. J was trimmed by 9 bases and V by 1 base; bases with no gene match: 10. The method was immunoSEQ multiplex PCR; TCRdb's version includes in-frame clones alone and lacks a portion of them. The sample contains roughly 140,000 clones, approximately 86% of which appear only once. The source material was blood, sampled from a patient whose treatment included radiotherapy and nephrectomy. This receptor was taken from a woman aged 45-65 years with renal cell carcinoma. V gene TRBV6-1 combines with J gene TRBJ2-4, with 9 bases aligning to TRBD1. CDR3 region: CASSEERTGEKGIQYF. The CDR3 region has the DNA TGTGCCAGCAGTGAAGAACGGACAGGGGAAAAGGGCATTCAGTACTTC.